This TCR beta chain was recorded in a study of blood T cell repertoires in COVID-19. This clone was recorded once. Some clones are missing from TCRdb's copy, which holds only in-frame ones; the method was immunoSEQ multiplex PCR. The data show about 170,000 clones, approximately 85% seen once. CDR1 LNHNV and CDR2 YYDKDF come from the germline V gene (reference sequence). The V gene lost 0 bases and the J gene lost 5 bases, with 14 bases spanning the gap. The CDR3 covers 17 residues. This sequence originates from a man between 60 and 75 years old who had recovered from COVID-19. Sequenced: peripheral blood. V and J are TRBV15 and TRBJ1-6; possible D gene TRBD1, 6 bases. CDR3 coding DNA: TGTGCCACCAGCAGAGATAAAACAGCAGGGGATAATTCACCCCTCCACTTT. The encoded protein is CATSRDKTAGDNSPLHF.